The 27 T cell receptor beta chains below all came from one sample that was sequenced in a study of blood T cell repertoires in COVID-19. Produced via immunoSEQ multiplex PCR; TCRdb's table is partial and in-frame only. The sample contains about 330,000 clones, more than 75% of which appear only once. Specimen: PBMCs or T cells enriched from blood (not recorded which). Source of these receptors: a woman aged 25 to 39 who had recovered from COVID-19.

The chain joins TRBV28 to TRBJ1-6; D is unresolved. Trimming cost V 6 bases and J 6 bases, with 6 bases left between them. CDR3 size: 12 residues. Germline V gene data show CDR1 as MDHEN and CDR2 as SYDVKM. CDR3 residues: CASSQSNSPLHF. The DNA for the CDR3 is TGTGCCAGCAGCCAATCTAATTCACCCCTCCACTTT. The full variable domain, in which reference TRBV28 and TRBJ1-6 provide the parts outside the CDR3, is DVKVTQSSRYLVKRTGEKVFLECVQDMDHENMFWYRQDPGLGLRLIYFSYDVKMKEKGDIPEGYSVSREKKERFSLILESASTNQTSMYLCASSQSNSPLHFGNGTRLTVT.

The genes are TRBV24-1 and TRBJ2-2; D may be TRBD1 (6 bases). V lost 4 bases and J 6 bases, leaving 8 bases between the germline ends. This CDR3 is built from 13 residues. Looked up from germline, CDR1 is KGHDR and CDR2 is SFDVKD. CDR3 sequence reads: CATSEWGPGELFF. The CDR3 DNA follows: TGTGCCACCAGTGAGTGGGGGCCCGGGGAGCTGTTTTTT.

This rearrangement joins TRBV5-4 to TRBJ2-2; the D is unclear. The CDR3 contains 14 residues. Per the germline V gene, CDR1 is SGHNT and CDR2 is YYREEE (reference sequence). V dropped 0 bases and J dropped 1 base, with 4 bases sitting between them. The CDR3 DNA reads TGTGCCAGCAGCTTGGGACAGAACACCGGGGAGCTGTTTTTT. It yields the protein CASSLGQNTGELFF.

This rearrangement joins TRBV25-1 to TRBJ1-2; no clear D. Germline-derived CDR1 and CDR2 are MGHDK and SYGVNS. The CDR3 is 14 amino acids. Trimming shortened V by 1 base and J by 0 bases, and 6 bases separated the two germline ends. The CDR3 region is CASSELDANYGYTF. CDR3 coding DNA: TGTGCCAGCAGTGAATTAGATGCTAACTATGGCTACACCTTC.

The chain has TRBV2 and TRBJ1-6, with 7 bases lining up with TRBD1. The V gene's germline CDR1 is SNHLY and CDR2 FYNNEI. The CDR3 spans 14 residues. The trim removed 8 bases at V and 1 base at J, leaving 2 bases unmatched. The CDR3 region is CASEQGSYNSPLHF. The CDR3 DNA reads TGTGCCAGCGAACAGGGGTCCTATAATTCACCCCTCCACTTT. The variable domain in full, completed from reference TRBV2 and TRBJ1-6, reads EPEVTQTPSHQVTQMGQEVILRCVPISNHLYFYWYRQILGQKVEFLVSFYNNEISEKSEIFDDQFSVERPDGSNFTLKIRSTKLEDSAMYFCASEQGSYNSPLHFGNGTRLTVT.

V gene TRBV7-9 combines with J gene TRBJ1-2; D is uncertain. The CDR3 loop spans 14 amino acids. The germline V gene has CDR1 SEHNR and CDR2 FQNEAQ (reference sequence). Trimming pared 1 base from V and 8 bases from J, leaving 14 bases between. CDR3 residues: CASSLVSGPRGYTF. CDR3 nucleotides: TGTGCCAGCAGCTTAGTATCTGGGCCCAGGGGCTACACCTTC.

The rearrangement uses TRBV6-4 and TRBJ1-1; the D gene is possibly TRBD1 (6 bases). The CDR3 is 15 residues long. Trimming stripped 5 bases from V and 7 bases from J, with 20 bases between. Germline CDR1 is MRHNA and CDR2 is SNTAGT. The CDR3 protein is CASSPFSTGRDEAFF. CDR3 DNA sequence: TGTGCCAGCAGTCCTTTTTCGACAGGTCGGGATGAAGCTTTCTTT.

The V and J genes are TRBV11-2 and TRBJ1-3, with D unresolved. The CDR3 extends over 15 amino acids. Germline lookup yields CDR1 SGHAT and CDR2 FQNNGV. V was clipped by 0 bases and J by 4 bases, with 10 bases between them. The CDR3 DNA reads TGTGCCAGCAGCTTAGATAGAAGCGGAGGAAACACCATATATTTT. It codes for CASSLDRSGGNTIYF. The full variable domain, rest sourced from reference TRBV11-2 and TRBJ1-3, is EAGVAQSPRYKIIEKRQSVAFWCNPISGHATLYWYQQILGQGPKLLIQFQNNGVVDDSQLPKDRFSAERLKGVDSTLKIQPAKLEDSAVYLCASSLDRSGGNTIYFGEGSWLTVV.

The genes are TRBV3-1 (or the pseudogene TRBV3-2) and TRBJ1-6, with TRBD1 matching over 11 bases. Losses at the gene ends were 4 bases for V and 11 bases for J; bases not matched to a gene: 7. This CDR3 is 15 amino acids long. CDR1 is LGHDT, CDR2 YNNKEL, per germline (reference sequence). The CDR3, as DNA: TGTGCCAGCAGCCCGCAGGGACAGGGGGGACCACCCCTCCACTTT. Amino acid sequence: CASSPQGQGGPPLHF.

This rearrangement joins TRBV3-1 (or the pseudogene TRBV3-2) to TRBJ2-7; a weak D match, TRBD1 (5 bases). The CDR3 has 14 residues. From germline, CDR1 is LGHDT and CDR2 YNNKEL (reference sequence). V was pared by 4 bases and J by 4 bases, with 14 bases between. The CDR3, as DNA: TGTGCCAGCAGCCGACAGCCCTCTTCTTACGAGCAGTACTTC. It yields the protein CASSRQPSSYEQYF.

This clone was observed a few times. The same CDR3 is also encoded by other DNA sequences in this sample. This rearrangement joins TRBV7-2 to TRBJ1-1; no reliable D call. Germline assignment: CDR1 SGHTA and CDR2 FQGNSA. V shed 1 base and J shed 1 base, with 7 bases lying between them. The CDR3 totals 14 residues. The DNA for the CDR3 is TGTGCCAGCAGCTTAGGGGGAGGGAACACTGAAGCTTTCTTT. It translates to CASSLGGGNTEAFF.

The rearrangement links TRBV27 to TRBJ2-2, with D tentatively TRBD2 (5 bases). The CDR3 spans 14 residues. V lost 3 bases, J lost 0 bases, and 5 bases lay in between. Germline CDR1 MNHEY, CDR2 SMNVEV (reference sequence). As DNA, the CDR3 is TGTGCCAGCAGTTTCGGGACGAACACCGGGGAGCTGTTTTTT. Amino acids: CASSFGTNTGELFF.

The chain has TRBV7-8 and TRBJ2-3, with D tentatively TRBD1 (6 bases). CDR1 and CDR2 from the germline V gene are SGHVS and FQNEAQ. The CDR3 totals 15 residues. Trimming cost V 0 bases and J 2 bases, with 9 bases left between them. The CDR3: CASSLAGAITDTQYF. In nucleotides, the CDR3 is TGTGCCAGCAGCTTAGCGGGGGCGATCACAGATACGCAGTATTTT.

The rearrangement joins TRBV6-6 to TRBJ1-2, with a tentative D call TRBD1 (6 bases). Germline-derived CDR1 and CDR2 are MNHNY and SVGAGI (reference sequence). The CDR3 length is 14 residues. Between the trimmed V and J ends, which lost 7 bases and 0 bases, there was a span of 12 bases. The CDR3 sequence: CASTRTETNYGYTF. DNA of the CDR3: TGTGCCAGCACCCGGACAGAAACTAACTATGGCTACACCTTC.

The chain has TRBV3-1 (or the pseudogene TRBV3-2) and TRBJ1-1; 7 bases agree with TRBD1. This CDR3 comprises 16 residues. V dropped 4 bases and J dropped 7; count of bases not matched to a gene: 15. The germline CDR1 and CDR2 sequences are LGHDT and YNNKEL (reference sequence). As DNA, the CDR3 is TGTGCCAGCAGCCCCCCCGCCGAAACAGGGGATGTTGAAGCTTTCTTT. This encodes CASSPPAETGDVEAFF.

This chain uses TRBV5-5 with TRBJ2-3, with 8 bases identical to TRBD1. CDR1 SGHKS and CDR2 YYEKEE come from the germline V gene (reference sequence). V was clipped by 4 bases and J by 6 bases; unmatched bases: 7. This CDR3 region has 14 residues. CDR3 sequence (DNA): TGTGCCAGCAGCCCGGACAGGGTGCGGGATACGCAGTATTTT. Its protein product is CASSPDRVRDTQYF.

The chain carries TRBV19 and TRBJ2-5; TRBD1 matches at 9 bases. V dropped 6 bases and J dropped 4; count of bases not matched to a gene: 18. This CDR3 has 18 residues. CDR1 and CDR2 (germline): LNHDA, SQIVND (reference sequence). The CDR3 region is CASRMGYPGQGRPETQYF. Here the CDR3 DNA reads TGTGCCAGTAGGATGGGATACCCGGGACAGGGAAGACCAGAGACCCAGTACTTC. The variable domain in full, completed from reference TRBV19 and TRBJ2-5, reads DGGITQSPKYLFRKEGQNVTLSCEQNLNHDAMYWYRQDPGQGLRLIYYSQIVNDFQKGDIAEGYSVSREKKESFPLTVTSAQKNPTAFYLCASRMGYPGQGRPETQYFGPGTRLLVL.

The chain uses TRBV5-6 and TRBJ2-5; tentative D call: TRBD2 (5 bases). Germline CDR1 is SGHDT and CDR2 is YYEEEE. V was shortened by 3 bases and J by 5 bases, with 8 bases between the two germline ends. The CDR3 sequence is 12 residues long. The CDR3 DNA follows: TGTGCCAGCAGCTCGTCGGGGGAGACCCAGTACTTC. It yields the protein CASSSSGETQYF.

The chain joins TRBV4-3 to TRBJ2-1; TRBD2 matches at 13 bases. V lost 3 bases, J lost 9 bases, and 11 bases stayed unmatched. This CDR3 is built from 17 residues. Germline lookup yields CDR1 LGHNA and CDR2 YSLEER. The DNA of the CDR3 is TGCGCCAGCAGCCAGGCACCTGGACTAGCGGGGGCCCTTGAGCAGTTCTTC. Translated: CASSQAPGLAGALEQFF.

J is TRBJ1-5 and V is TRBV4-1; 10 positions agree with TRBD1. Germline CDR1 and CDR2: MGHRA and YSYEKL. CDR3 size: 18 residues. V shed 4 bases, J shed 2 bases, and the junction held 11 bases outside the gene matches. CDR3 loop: CASSRGTGAGKGNQPQHF. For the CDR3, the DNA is TGCGCCAGCAGCCGCGGGACAGGGGCCGGAAAGGGCAATCAGCCCCAGCATTTT.

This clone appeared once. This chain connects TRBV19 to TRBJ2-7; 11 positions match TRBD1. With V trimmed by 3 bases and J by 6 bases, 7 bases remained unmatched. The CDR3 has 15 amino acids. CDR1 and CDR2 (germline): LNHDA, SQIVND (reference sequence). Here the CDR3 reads CASSMIPGQGVEQYF. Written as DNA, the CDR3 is TGTGCCAGTAGTATGATACCGGGACAGGGGGTCGAGCAGTACTTC.

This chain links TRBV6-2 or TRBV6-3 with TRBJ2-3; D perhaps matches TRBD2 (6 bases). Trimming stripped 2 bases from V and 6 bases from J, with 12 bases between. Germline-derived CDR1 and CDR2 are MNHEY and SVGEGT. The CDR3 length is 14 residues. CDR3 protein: CASSYTSREDTQYF. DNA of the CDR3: TGTGCCAGCAGTTACACCTCCCGGGAGGATACGCAGTATTTT.

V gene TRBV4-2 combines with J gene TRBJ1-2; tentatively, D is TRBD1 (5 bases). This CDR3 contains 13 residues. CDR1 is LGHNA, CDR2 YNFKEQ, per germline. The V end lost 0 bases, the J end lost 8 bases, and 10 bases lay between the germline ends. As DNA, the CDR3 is TGTGCCAGCAGCCAAGACCGGGACTCAGGCTACACCTTC. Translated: CASSQDRDSGYTF.

The CDR3 sequence: CASSPGTSGGSNTGELFF. The CDR3 nucleotides read TGCGCCAGCAGCCCAGGGACTAGCGGGGGTTCGAACACCGGGGAGCTGTTTTTT. The chain recombines TRBV10-2 with TRBJ2-2, with 14 bases lining up with TRBD2. J gave up 0 bases and V 6 bases, and 6 bases lay outside the gene matches. Germline V gene data show CDR1 as WSHSY and CDR2 as SAAADI. This CDR3 region has 18 residues.

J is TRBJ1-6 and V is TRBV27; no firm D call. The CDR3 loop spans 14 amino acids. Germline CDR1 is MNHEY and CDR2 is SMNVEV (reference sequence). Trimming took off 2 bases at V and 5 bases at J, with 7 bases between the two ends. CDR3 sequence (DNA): TGTGCCAGCAGTTTAGGGCAGGATAATTCACCCCTCCACTTT. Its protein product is CASSLGQDNSPLHF.

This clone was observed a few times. The CDR3 sequence is CASSLYSGETQYF. The CDR3 DNA follows: TGTGCCAGCAGCCTCTACTCGGGAGAGACCCAGTACTTC. The J gene is TRBJ2-5, the V gene TRBV3-1 (or the pseudogene TRBV3-2); no clear D gene. Germline CDR1 reads LGHDT; CDR2 reads YNNKEL (reference sequence). V lost 4 bases, J lost 4 bases, and 10 bases lay in between. The CDR3 spans 13 residues.

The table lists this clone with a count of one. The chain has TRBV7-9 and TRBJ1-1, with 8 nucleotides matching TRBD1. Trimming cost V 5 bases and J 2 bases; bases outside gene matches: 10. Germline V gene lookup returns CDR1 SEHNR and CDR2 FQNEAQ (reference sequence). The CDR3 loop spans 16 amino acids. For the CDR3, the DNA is TGTGCCAGCAGCCCTTACAGGACAGGGCTTAACACTGAAGCTTTCTTT. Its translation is CASSPYRTGLNTEAFF.